Following are 3 T cell receptor beta chains from one sample sequenced in a study of blood T cells in healthy people across ages (dated by TCRdb to between 2014 and 2016). The method was 5' RACE. A second about 7 to 12 cycle PCR used a sample-barcoded 5' primer and a J-beta primer mix. In TCRdb, the public reads were trimmed at Q25 with fastp and aligned with MiXCR, with productive beta chains retained. Identical CDR3 protein sequences are pooled into one entry, listed with their most common genes and DNA. The sample contains around 1,900,000 distinct CDR3 sequences, roughly two fifths of them found a single time. The ten largest clones take up under 25% of the sample. What was sequenced was blood. All receptors come from a human donor in good health.

This clonotype was observed a handful of times. V gene TRBV10-3 combines with J gene TRBJ2-4; TRBD2 agrees at 10 bases. The better agreement between TRBJ2-7 and the DNA end casts doubt on the J call. CDR1 is ENHRY and CDR2 is SYGVKD in the germline V gene. CDR3 size: 13 residues. This CDR3 is CAISSGTSAEQYF. CDR3 bases: TGTGCCATCAGTTCCGGGACTAGCGCCGAGCAGTACTTC.

The chain uses TRBV7-2 and TRBJ2-1; 7 bases are shared with TRBD2. The germline V gene encodes CDR1 SGHTA and CDR2 FQGNSA. The V segment lost 3 bases and the J segment 9 bases; nucleotides outside the gene matches: 8. The CDR3 totals 14 residues. The CDR3 DNA is TGTGCCAGCAGCTTGCTGGGGGGGGAATCTGAGCAGTTCTTC. It encodes CASSLLGGESEQFF.

The chain uses TRBV6-2 or TRBV6-3 and TRBJ1-5; D remains ambiguous. CDR3 length: 13 amino acids. The germline CDR1 and CDR2 sequences are MNHEY and SVGEGT. V shed 2 bases and J shed 4 bases, with 6 bases lying between them. The CDR3 DNA sequence: TGTGCCAGCAGTTACAGAAATAATCAGCCCCAGCATTTT. Translation: CASSYRNNQPQHF.